These 25 T cell receptor beta chains were all obtained from the same sample, sequenced in a study of shared clonotypes between healthy human individuals. TCRdb's table, derived via immunoSEQ multiplex PCR, lists solely in-frame clones and lacks some. The sample carries around 2.3 million clones, 95% recorded once. Input material: naive CD4+ T cells sorted from blood. The sample's subset: CD45RA+ positively selected. Receptors were obtained from a young man in good health.

In DNA form, the CDR3 reads TGTGCCAGCAGCTTAGCACTAGCAAGCTACAATGAGCAGTTCTTC. It codes for CASSLALASYNEQFF. The chain has TRBV11-2 and TRBJ2-1; D is possibly TRBD2 (6 bases). Germline V gives CDR1 SGHAT, CDR2 FQNNGV. With 1 base removed from V and 3 bases from J, the gap between germline ends came to 10 bases. The CDR3 is made up of 15 amino acids.

This clone has just one count. V is TRBV27 and J is TRBJ2-7; TRBD1 aligns across 10 bases. CDR1 and CDR2 from the germline V gene are MNHEY and SMNVEV (reference sequence). This CDR3 region has 19 residues. J gave up 0 bases and V 6 bases, and 17 bases lay outside the gene matches. The CDR3 is CASSGWAGQGSSLSYEQYF. The CDR3 bases are TGTGCCAGCAGCGGGTGGGCGGGACAGGGGTCCTCCCTCTCCTACGAGCAGTACTTC.

The CDR3 DNA reads TGTGCCAGCAGTGAAGCAATCGGAAGGTCCCCTACGAGCGAGCAGTACTTC. Residues: CASSEAIGRSPTSEQYF. This chain links TRBV2 with TRBJ2-7; unclear D gene. Germline CDR1 and CDR2: SNHLY and FYNNEI. The length of the CDR3 is 17 residues. Trimming took 0 bases from V and 6 from J, leaving 21 bases between them.

This clone was seen only once. This rearrangement joins TRBV27 to TRBJ1-1; possible D gene TRBD1, 6 bases. The CDR3 has 13 residues. Trimming shortened V by 8 bases and J by 3 bases, and 13 bases separated the two germline ends. Looked up from germline, CDR1 is MNHEY and CDR2 is SMNVEV (reference sequence). The CDR3 DNA reads as TGTGCCAGCGCCTTGGACAGATACACTGAAGCTTTCTTT. Its protein is CASALDRYTEAFF.

V usage is TRBV20-1 and J usage is TRBJ1-4; D not resolved. This CDR3 region has 11 residues. The V gene lost 3 bases and the J gene lost 11 bases, with 10 bases spanning the gap. The germline V gene encodes CDR1 DFQATT and CDR2 SNEGSKA (reference sequence). The CDR3 protein is CSASNKAKLFF. The CDR3 region has the DNA TGCAGTGCTAGTAACAAGGCGAAACTGTTTTTT.

A single count supports this clone. The chain combines TRBV4-2 with TRBJ2-7, with 12 bases lining up with TRBD2. Germline-derived CDR1 and CDR2 are LGHNA and YNFKEQ. CDR3 length equals 15 residues. The V gene end was trimmed by 5 bases and the J gene end by 4 bases; junction bases not matched to a gene: 6. The CDR3 protein is CASSALAGGPYEQYF. In nucleotides, the CDR3 is TGTGCCAGCAGCGCACTAGCGGGGGGTCCTTACGAGCAGTACTTC.

This sequence joins TRBV29-1 and TRBJ2-5, with 11 bases fitting TRBD2. This CDR3 spans 13 amino acids. The J segment lost 4 bases and the V segment lost 7 bases, leaving 5 bases of the junction unmatched. Germline CDR1 and CDR2: SQVTM and ANQGSEA. CDR3 nucleotide sequence: TGCAGCGCGGGCGGACTAGCGGGAGAGACCCAGTACTTC. Its protein is CSAGGLAGETQYF.

The chain couples TRBV6-1 to TRBJ2-7; no firm D call. Germline V gene lookup returns CDR1 MNHNS and CDR2 SASEGT. CDR3 length equals 13 residues. V was clipped by 6 bases and J by 0 bases, with 9 bases between them. The chain's CDR3 is CASSKEVSYEQYF. As DNA, the CDR3 is TGTGCCAGCAGCAAAGAGGTCTCCTACGAGCAGTACTTC.

The chain uses TRBV12-5 and TRBJ2-5; D remains ambiguous. The ends were cut back, 4 bases at V and 0 bases at J, with 12 bases in the middle. The CDR3 has 15 residues. Germline CDR1 is LGHNT and CDR2 is FRNRAP. CDR3 nucleotide sequence: TGTGCTAGTGGTTACAAGACAACGTACCAAGAGACCCAGTACTTC. Its translation is CASGYKTTYQETQYF.

This clone was found once. The chain joins TRBV11-2 to TRBJ2-5; 7 nucleotides align to TRBD2. The trim removed 4 bases at V and 5 bases at J, leaving 7 bases unmatched. The germline gives CDR1 SGHAT, CDR2 FQNNGV. The CDR3 is 14 residues long. In DNA form, the CDR3 reads TGTGCCAGCAGCTCCAGCGGGATCGGGGAGACCCAGTACTTC. Amino acid sequence: CASSSSGIGETQYF.

The J gene is TRBJ2-3, the V gene TRBV5-4; tentatively, D is TRBD2 (5 bases). This CDR3 spans 15 amino acids. Germline V gene sequence: CDR1 SGHNT, CDR2 YYREEE (reference sequence). Trimming removed 2 bases at V and 0 bases at J, with 10 bases between. CDR3 bases: TGTGCCAGCAGCTTTGGCGGACTTAGCACAGATACGCAGTATTTT. Translation: CASSFGGLSTDTQYF.

This clone was detected only once. V is TRBV5-1 and J is TRBJ2-2; 10 nucleotides align to TRBD1. Germline CDR1 is SGHRS and CDR2 is YFSETQ. With V trimmed by 2 bases and J by 3 bases, 13 bases remained unmatched. The CDR3 has 19 amino acids. CDR3 in amino acids: CASSLRQGALVVDTGELFF. The CDR3 DNA is TGCGCCAGCAGCTTACGACAGGGGGCGCTGGTTGTGGACACCGGGGAGCTGTTTTTT.

The chain uses TRBV5-1 and TRBJ2-5, with D possibly matching TRBD1 (6 bases). With the DNA end fitting TRBJ2-7 better, the J assignment may be wrong. CDR3 length equals 12 residues. The germline V gene has CDR1 SGHRS and CDR2 YFSETQ. In nucleotides, the CDR3 is TGCGCCAGCACAGGGGTATCCTACGAGCAGTACTTC. Encoded protein: CASTGVSYEQYF.

The chain uses TRBV30 and TRBJ1-3, with TRBD1 as a possible D gene (6 bases). V was shortened by 4 bases and J by 0 bases, with 10 bases between the two germline ends. Germline assignment: CDR1 GTSNPN and CDR2 SVGIG (reference sequence). The CDR3 extends over 14 amino acids. The CDR3 is CAWNEGGSGNTIYF. CDR3 sequence (DNA): TGTGCCTGGAACGAGGGGGGCTCTGGAAACACCATATATTTT.

Notes on this clone: Other DNA sequences within the sample encode an identical CDR3. The genes are TRBV5-1 and TRBJ1-1, with a possible D match to TRBD1 (5 bases). Germline assignment: CDR1 SGHRS and CDR2 YFSETQ. V was cut by 0 bases and J by 3 bases, with 6 bases left in between. The CDR3 is 13 amino acids. The CDR3 loop reads CASSLGGDTEAFF. The CDR3 nucleotides are TGCGCCAGCAGCTTGGGAGGGGACACTGAAGCTTTCTTT.

The chain recombines TRBV30 with TRBJ2-6, with 7 bases aligning to TRBD1. The J segment lost 0 bases and the V segment lost 2 bases, leaving 4 bases of the junction unmatched. CDR1 is GTSNPN and CDR2 is SVGIG in the germline V gene (reference sequence). This CDR3 contains 16 residues. The CDR3 here is CAWSTGTVSGANVLTF. The DNA of the CDR3 is TGTGCCTGGAGTACAGGGACAGTCTCTGGGGCCAACGTCCTGACTTTC.

The V gene is TRBV19, the J gene TRBJ2-7; TRBD1 matches 8 bases. J was trimmed by 7 bases and V by 3 bases; bases with no gene match: 11. The length of the CDR3 is 15 residues. Looked up from germline, CDR1 is LNHDA and CDR2 is SQIVND (reference sequence). The CDR3 DNA reads as TGTGCCAGTAGTATGGCCCAGGGGGCTCAGGAGGAGCAGTACTTC. Its protein is CASSMAQGAQEEQYF.

The chain employs TRBV27 and TRBJ2-2, with D maybe TRBD1 (7 bases). Trimming shortened V by 6 bases and J by 2 bases, and 13 bases separated the two germline ends. The germline V gene encodes CDR1 MNHEY and CDR2 SMNVEV (reference sequence). The CDR3 extends over 15 amino acids. CDR3 sequence reads: CASSRGTDNTGELFF. For the CDR3, the DNA is TGTGCCAGCAGCCGGGGGACAGACAACACCGGGGAGCTGTTTTTT.

This clone was seen only once. This chain connects TRBV30 to TRBJ1-1, with D uncertain. There are 12 residues in the CDR3. Germline values: CDR1 GTSNPN, CDR2 SVGIG (reference sequence). The germline V and J ends were trimmed by 5 bases and 11 bases, with 18 bases remaining between them. For the CDR3, the DNA is TGTGCCTGGTCCGCAGGCGTCCGTGGTGCTTTCTTT. This gives the protein CAWSAGVRGAFF.

About this clone: Other DNA sequences in the sample encode the same CDR3. V gene TRBV18 combines with J gene TRBJ1-5; 8 nucleotides agree with TRBD1. The CDR3 covers 14 residues. Germline CDR1 is KGHSH and CDR2 is LQKENI. The junction had 2 bases not matched to a gene; V was cut back by 2 bases and J by 5 bases. The CDR3 protein is CASSPTGGDQPQHF. The CDR3, as DNA: TGTGCCAGCTCACCAACAGGGGGGGATCAGCCCCAGCATTTT.

This chain joins TRBV19 and TRBJ1-1; perhaps TRBD1 as D (6 bases). The germline gives CDR1 LNHDA, CDR2 SQIVND (reference sequence). V was cut by 7 bases and J by 4 bases, with 13 bases left in between. The CDR3 extends over 13 amino acids. This CDR3 is CASKTGSVTEAFF. For the CDR3, the DNA is TGTGCCAGTAAAACAGGGAGTGTCACTGAAGCTTTCTTT.

This clone occurred a few times. V is TRBV4-1 and J is TRBJ1-1; D gene uncertain. CDR1 and CDR2 from the germline V gene are MGHRA and YSYEKL. V was trimmed by 1 base and J by 7 bases, leaving 13 bases between them. This CDR3 has 14 residues. The CDR3 loop is CASSQGAAGSEAFF. CDR3 nucleotide sequence: TGCGCCAGCAGCCAAGGTGCGGCTGGGAGTGAAGCTTTCTTT.

This chain connects TRBV2 to TRBJ2-7; weak D call: TRBD1 (6 bases). With 8 bases removed from V and 6 bases from J, the gap between germline ends came to 17 bases. Germline assignment: CDR1 SNHLY and CDR2 FYNNEI. The CDR3 is 13 amino acids. CDR3 in amino acids: CASSVQGPGEQYF. CDR3 bases: TGTGCCAGCTCAGTGCAGGGGCCGGGCGAGCAGTACTTC.

The gene calls are TRBV11-3 and TRBJ2-3; perhaps TRBD1 as D (6 bases). There are 16 residues in the CDR3. The V and J ends lost 1 base and 0 bases respectively, with 11 bases between them. Germline loops: CDR1 SGHNT, CDR2 YENEEA. The CDR3 region has the DNA TGTGCCAGCAGCTTAGGGGTCACAGGGAGCACAGATACGCAGTATTTT. Its translation is CASSLGVTGSTDTQYF. Complete variable domain (other parts from reference TRBV11-3 and TRBJ2-3): EAGVVQSPRYKIIEKKQPVAFWCNPISGHNTLYWYLQNLGQGPELLIRYENEEAVDDSQLPKDRFSAERLKGVDSTLKIQPAELGDSAVYLCASSLGVTGSTDTQYFGPGTRLTVL.

This chain uses TRBV5-6 with TRBJ1-1; D is ambiguous. This CDR3 contains 10 residues. Trimming removed 5 bases at V and 3 bases at J, with 2 bases between. Germline V gene data show CDR1 as SGHDT and CDR2 as YYEEEE. The CDR3 spells CASRDTEAFF. In DNA, the CDR3 is TGTGCCAGCAGAGACACTGAAGCTTTCTTT.